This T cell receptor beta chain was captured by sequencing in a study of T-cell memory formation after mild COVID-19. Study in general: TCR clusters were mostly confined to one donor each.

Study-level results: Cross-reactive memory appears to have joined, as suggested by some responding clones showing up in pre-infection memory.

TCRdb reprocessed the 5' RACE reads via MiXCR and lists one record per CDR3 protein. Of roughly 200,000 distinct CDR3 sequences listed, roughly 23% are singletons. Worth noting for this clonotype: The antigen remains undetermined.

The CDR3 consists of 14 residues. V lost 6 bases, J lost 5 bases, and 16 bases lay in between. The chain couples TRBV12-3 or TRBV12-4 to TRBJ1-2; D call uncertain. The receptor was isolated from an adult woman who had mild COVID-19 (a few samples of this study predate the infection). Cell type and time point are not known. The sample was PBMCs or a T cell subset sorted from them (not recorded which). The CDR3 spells CASSQTEGAYGYTF. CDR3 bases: TGTGCCAGCAGCCAAACCGAAGGCGCGTATGGCTACACCTTC.